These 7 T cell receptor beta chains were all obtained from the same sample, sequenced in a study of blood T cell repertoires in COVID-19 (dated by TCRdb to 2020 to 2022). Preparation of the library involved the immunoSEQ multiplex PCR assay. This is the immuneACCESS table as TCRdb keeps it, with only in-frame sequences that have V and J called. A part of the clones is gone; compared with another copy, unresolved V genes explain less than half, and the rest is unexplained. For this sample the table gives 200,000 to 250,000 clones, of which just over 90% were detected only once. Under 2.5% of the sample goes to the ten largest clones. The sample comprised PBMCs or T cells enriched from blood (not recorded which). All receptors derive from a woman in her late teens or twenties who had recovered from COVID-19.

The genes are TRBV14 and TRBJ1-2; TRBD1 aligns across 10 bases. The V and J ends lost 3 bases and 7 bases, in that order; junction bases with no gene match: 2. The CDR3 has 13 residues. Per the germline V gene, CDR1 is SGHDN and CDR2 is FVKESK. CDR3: CASSQGTGVGYTF. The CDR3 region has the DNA TGTGCCAGCAGCCAGGGGACAGGGGTTGGCTACACCTTC.

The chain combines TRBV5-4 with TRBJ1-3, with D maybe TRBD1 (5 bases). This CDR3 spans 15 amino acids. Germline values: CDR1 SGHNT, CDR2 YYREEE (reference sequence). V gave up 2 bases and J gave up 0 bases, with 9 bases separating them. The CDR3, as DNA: TGTGCCAGCAGCTTTGGCAGGGACTCTGGAAACACCATATATTTT. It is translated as CASSFGRDSGNTIYF.

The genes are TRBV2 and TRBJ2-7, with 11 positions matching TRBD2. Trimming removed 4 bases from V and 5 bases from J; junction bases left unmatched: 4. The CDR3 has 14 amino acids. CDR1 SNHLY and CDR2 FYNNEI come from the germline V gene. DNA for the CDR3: TGTGCCAGCAGTGTCATTAGCGGGAGGGACGAGCAGTACTTC. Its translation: CASSVISGRDEQYF.

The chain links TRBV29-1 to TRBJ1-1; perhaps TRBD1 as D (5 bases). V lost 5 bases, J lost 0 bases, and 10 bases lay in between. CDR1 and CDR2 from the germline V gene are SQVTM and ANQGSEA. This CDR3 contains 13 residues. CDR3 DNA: TGCAGCGTTCAGGGCCGATTGAACACTGAAGCTTTCTTT. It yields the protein CSVQGRLNTEAFF.

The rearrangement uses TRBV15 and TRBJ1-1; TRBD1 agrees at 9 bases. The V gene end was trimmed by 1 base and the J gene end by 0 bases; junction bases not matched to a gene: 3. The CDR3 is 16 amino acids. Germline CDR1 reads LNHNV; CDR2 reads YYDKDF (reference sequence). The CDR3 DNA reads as TGTGCCACCAGCAGAGGGGACAGGGAACTGAACACTGAAGCTTTCTTT. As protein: CATSRGDRELNTEAFF.

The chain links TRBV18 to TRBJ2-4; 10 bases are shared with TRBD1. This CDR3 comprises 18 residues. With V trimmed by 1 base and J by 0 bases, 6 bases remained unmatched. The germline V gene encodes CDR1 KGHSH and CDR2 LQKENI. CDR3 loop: CASSPLVGQGLAKNIQYF. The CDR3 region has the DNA TGTGCCAGCTCACCACTGGTGGGACAGGGGTTAGCCAAAAACATTCAGTACTTC.

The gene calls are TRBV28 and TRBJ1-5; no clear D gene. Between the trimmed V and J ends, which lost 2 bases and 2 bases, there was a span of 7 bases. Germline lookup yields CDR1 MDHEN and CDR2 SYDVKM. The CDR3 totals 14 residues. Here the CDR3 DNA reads TGTGCCAGCAGTTTAAGCTTCGGCAATCAGCCCCAGCATTTT. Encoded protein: CASSLSFGNQPQHF.